This T cell receptor (beta chain) was retrieved from a study of CD8+ T cells in alopecia areata. The wider study: Patients in the treated group were given tofacitinib by mouth, 5 to 10 mg twice a day.

Trimming at V came to 2 bases and at J to 4 bases, leaving 1 base not matched to a gene. The germline V gene has CDR1 SEHNR and CDR2 FQNEAQ (reference sequence). CDR3 length: 14 residues. In its sample, this clone was seen a few times. Patients with alopecia areata provided lesional scalp punch biopsies as well as peripheral blood. A FACSAria was used to sort CD4+ and CD8+ T cells. These cells came from PBMCs. After isolation, RNA underwent reverse transcription to generate cDNA as the sequencing template. Profiled with immunoSEQ multiplex PCR; TCRdb holds only in-frame clones, not every one. The repertoire has 140,000 or so clones, 45% to 60% of them found once; the top ten carry 0.8% to 1%.

The clonotype originates from a human donor with alopecia areata. Sequenced material: CD4+ T cells sorted from blood, taken at week 0. The chain links TRBV7-9 to TRBJ2-3, with TRBD2 matching 9 bases. This chain's CDR3 is CASSLLAGADTQYF. CDR3 bases: TGTGCCAGCAGCTTATTAGCGGGAGCAGATACGCAGTATTTT.